This T cell receptor (beta chain) was observed in a study of blood T cell repertoires in COVID-19. On the study more broadly: Nucleic acid was either cDNA or gDNA, and it came from T cells, B-cell-depleted T cells, or PBMCs.

Germline V gives CDR1 GTSNPN, CDR2 SVGIG (reference sequence). With 0 bases clipped from V and 2 bases from J, the junction kept 8 bases outside the gene matches. The CDR3 length is 16 residues. In the authors' methods: Researchers report that nucleated cell counts were estimated from reference gene primer amplification. Profiling relied on immunoSEQ multiplex PCR, and the TCRdb table lists in-frame clones only, not all of them. That table supplies the V and J calls and clone size; D and trimming were determined from the DNA. The table has approximately 130,000 clones, around three quarters seen once.

The sample comprised peripheral blood. The sequence came from a human donor in a cohort sampled during active COVID-19. This chain joins TRBV30 and TRBJ2-3; 7 nucleotides align to TRBD1. CDR3 DNA sequence: TGTGCCTGGAGTGTACTGGGACAGTTGCCCACAGATACGCAGTATTTT. Protein: CAWSVLGQLPTDTQYF.